Following are 26 T cell receptor beta chains from one sample sequenced in a study of OX40 agonist ivuxolimab in advanced cancers. Measured with immunoSEQ multiplex PCR; TCRdb has only the in-frame clones, and not every one. Of roughly 110,000 clones listed, 90% were seen once; the top ten hold 0.48%. Material: CD4+ or CD8+ T cells sorted from blood, obtained in a trial of the OX40 agonist ivuxolimab. The receptor set was obtained from an adult with an advanced solid tumor such as melanoma, head and neck, liver or kidney cancer.

This CDR3 is CASSLERRHTDTQYF. The CDR3 DNA follows: TGTGCCAGCAGCTTAGAAAGGCGACACACAGATACGCAGTATTTT. The chain combines TRBV7-2 with TRBJ2-3, with unresolved D. CDR1 SGHTA and CDR2 FQGNSA come from the germline V gene. Trimming stripped 1 base from V and 2 bases from J, with 10 bases between. CDR3 length: 15 residues.

Points on this clone: Different DNA sequences within this sample yield the same CDR3. This chain links TRBV28 with TRBJ2-7; D gene ambiguous. This CDR3 is built from 11 residues. The germline V and J ends were trimmed by 5 bases and 4 bases, with 6 bases remaining between them. Germline CDR1 is MDHEN and CDR2 is SYDVKM. Here the CDR3 reads CASSLRYEQYF. The CDR3 region has the DNA TGTGCCAGCAGTCTCCGGTACGAGCAGTACTTC.

This sequence joins TRBV25-1 and TRBJ2-6, with no clear D. Germline values: CDR1 MGHDK, CDR2 SYGVNS. Trimming removed 11 bases from V and 4 bases from J, with 12 bases in between. This CDR3 comprises 13 residues. CDR3 nucleotides: TGTGCCGCTGAAGGGATCGGGGCCAACGTCCTGACTTTC. Its translation: CAAEGIGANVLTF.

This clone was recorded once. The chain joins TRBV7-2 to TRBJ2-7; possibly TRBD1 for D (5 bases). From germline, CDR1 is SGHTA and CDR2 FQGNSA. The CDR3 is 14 amino acids. V shed 2 bases and J shed 2 bases, with 10 bases lying between them. DNA of the CDR3: TGTGCCAGCAGCTTAAATCAGGACACCTACGAGCAGTACTTC. Amino acids: CASSLNQDTYEQYF. The full variable domain, completed using reference TRBV7-2 and TRBJ2-7, is GAGVSQSPSNKVTEKGKDVELRCDPISGHTALYWYRQSLGQGLEFLIYFQGNSAPDKSGLPSDRFSAERTGGSVSTLTIQRTQQEDSAVYLCASSLNQDTYEQYFGPGTRLTVT.

The chain employs TRBV6-5 and TRBJ2-2; D is ambiguous. Germline-derived CDR1 and CDR2 are MNHEY and SVGAGI. CDR3 length: 14 residues. V gave up 0 bases and J gave up 5 bases, with 7 bases separating them. CDR3 protein: CASSYSLGTGELFF. The DNA for the CDR3 is TGTGCCAGCAGTTACTCGTTAGGAACCGGGGAGCTGTTTTTT.

The chain combines TRBV9 with TRBJ2-5; 8 nucleotides align to TRBD2. The ends lost 2 bases at V and 2 bases at J; junction bases unmatched: 8. The CDR3 is made up of 16 amino acids. CDR1 is SGDLS and CDR2 is YYNGEE in the germline V gene. CDR3 amino acids: CASSVSAGGVQETQYF. CDR3 nucleotide sequence: TGTGCCAGCAGCGTCTCTGCGGGGGGAGTACAAGAGACCCAGTACTTC.

The chain is built from TRBV28 and TRBJ2-7; no reliable D call. V was trimmed by 5 bases and J by 2 bases, leaving 10 bases between them. The CDR3 covers 13 residues. Germline V CDR1 and CDR2: MDHEN, SYDVKM. This CDR3 reads CASSERSPYEQYF. The DNA of the CDR3 is TGTGCCAGCAGTGAGAGGTCCCCCTACGAGCAGTACTTC.

J is TRBJ2-5 and V is TRBV18, with TRBD2 matching over 8 bases. Germline CDR1 is KGHSH and CDR2 is LQKENI. This CDR3 has 16 amino acids. J lost 4 bases, V lost 1 base, and 8 bases had no gene match. The CDR3, as DNA: TGTGCCAGCTCACCACTTGACGGGGGGGCCTTAGAGACCCAGTACTTC. It codes for CASSPLDGGALETQYF.

This clone was detected once. The J gene is TRBJ2-5, the V gene TRBV9; 10 nucleotides align to TRBD2. CDR3 length: 17 residues. Germline CDR1 and CDR2: SGDLS and YYNGEE. Losses at the gene ends were 4 bases for V and 4 bases for J; bases not matched to a gene: 13. The CDR3 loop reads CASSSQGGTSDLETQYF. The CDR3, as DNA: TGTGCCAGCAGCTCCCAAGGGGGGACTAGCGATTTAGAGACCCAGTACTTC.

The CDR3 protein is CASSSDRGGYGYTF. CDR3 in DNA: TGTGCCAGCAGCTCGGACAGGGGAGGCTATGGCTACACCTTC. J is TRBJ1-2 and V is TRBV7-2; 9 bases agree with TRBD1. The CDR3 is 14 amino acids. V lost 4 bases and J lost 4; bases outside the gene matches: 4. Germline V CDR1 and CDR2: SGHTA, FQGNSA.

This chain links TRBV6-6 with TRBJ1-4; tentative D call: TRBD1 (6 bases). Germline values: CDR1 MNHNY, CDR2 SVGAGI (reference sequence). The CDR3 spans 14 residues. V lost 5 bases and J lost 7, with 14 bases in between. The CDR3 DNA reads TGTGCCAGCAGTCGACAGGACGATTTTGAAAAACTGTTTTTT. As protein: CASSRQDDFEKLFF.

This rearrangement joins TRBV4-2 to TRBJ1-4; D unclear. This CDR3 has 15 amino acids. Germline values: CDR1 LGHNA, CDR2 YNFKEQ. V was trimmed by 0 bases and J by 0 bases, leaving 5 bases between them. The CDR3 coding sequence is TGTGCCAGCAGCCAAGAGGCTCCAACTAATGAAAAACTGTTTTTT. As protein: CASSQEAPTNEKLFF.

This clone was seen only once. This rearrangement joins TRBV7-6 to TRBJ1-1, with D unresolved. From germline, CDR1 is SGHVS and CDR2 FNYEAQ. Trimming stripped 5 bases from V and 4 bases from J, with 5 bases between. The length of the CDR3 is 11 residues. The CDR3 loop reads CASSRGTEAFF. The CDR3 bases are TGTGCCAGCAGCCGGGGCACTGAAGCTTTCTTT.

The V gene is TRBV18, the J gene TRBJ2-7; D is perhaps TRBD2 (7 bases). Trimming left V 8 bases short and J 0 bases short, with 17 bases between. The CDR3 is 15 residues long. Germline values: CDR1 KGHSH, CDR2 LQKENI. The CDR3 protein is CASKKQGGSSYEQYF. CDR3 nucleotides: TGTGCCAGCAAGAAACAGGGCGGGAGCTCCTACGAGCAGTACTTC.

The V gene is TRBV7-2, the J gene TRBJ2-7; 12 nucleotides line up with TRBD1. The J segment lost 6 bases and the V segment lost 3 bases, leaving 6 bases of the junction unmatched. Germline V gene data show CDR1 as SGHTA and CDR2 as FQGNSA. This CDR3 region has 15 residues. CDR3 residues: CASSFSGQGAFEQYF. CDR3 DNA sequence: TGTGCCAGCAGCTTCTCGGGACAGGGGGCTTTCGAGCAGTACTTC.

The CDR3 coding sequence is TGCAGCGTTGCTCAGGGGGTCTACGAGCAGTACTTC. Its protein is CSVAQGVYEQYF. The V gene is TRBV29-1, the J gene TRBJ2-7; TRBD1 matches at 7 bases. Per germline, CDR1 SQVTM and CDR2 ANQGSEA. CDR3 length: 12 residues. The V and J ends lost 4 bases and 3 bases, in that order; junction bases with no gene match: 3.

This chain joins TRBV28 and TRBJ1-5, with D hard to call. The V gene's germline CDR1 is MDHEN and CDR2 SYDVKM. The length of the CDR3 is 12 residues. V lost 8 bases and J 4 bases, leaving 9 bases between the germline ends. CDR3: CASEAFNQPQHF. The CDR3 coding sequence is TGTGCCAGCGAGGCCTTTAATCAGCCCCAGCATTTT. Filled out from reference TRBV28 and TRBJ1-5, the complete variable domain reads DVKVTQSSRYLVKRTGEKVFLECVQDMDHENMFWYRQDPGLGLRLIYFSYDVKMKEKGDIPEGYSVSREKKERFSLILESASTNQTSMYLCASEAFNQPQHFGDGTRLSIL.

The chain has TRBV9 and TRBJ1-1; tentative D call: TRBD1 (5 bases). The CDR3 runs to 14 residues. Germline V gene sequence: CDR1 SGDLS, CDR2 YYNGEE. Trimming took off 0 bases at V and 4 bases at J, with 10 bases between the two ends. In DNA form, the CDR3 reads TGTGCCAGCAGCGTAGAGTCGGGGCCCACTGAAGCTTTCTTT. Its protein is CASSVESGPTEAFF.

The chain employs TRBV7-7 and TRBJ2-7; D remains ambiguous. The V gene's germline CDR1 is SSHAT and CDR2 FNYEAQ (reference sequence). Trimming removed 1 base at V and 0 bases at J, with 7 bases between. This CDR3 is built from 14 residues. The CDR3 bases are TGTGCCAGCAGCTTAGGGGCCGGCTCCTACGAGCAGTACTTC. Protein: CASSLGAGSYEQYF.

The gene calls are TRBV7-9 and TRBJ2-5; TRBD1 is a possible D gene (5 bases). Looked up from germline, CDR1 is SEHNR and CDR2 is FQNEAQ (reference sequence). The CDR3 totals 15 residues. V lost 1 base to trimming and J lost 2 bases, with 11 bases between them. CDR3 sequence (DNA): TGTGCCAGCAGCTTAGGAGCAGGGCCACAAGAGACCCAGTACTTC. Residues: CASSLGAGPQETQYF.

The V call is TRBV5-1, the J call TRBJ1-1; 8 bases are a match to TRBD1. V lost 6 bases and J lost 0; bases outside the gene matches: 10. This CDR3 region has 16 residues. Germline values: CDR1 SGHRS, CDR2 YFSETQ. The CDR3 bases are TGCGCCAGCAATTCCCGTACAGGGGGAATGAACACTGAAGCTTTCTTT. Protein sequence: CASNSRTGGMNTEAFF.

This rearrangement joins TRBV7-6 to TRBJ1-1; D not resolved. In germline, CDR1 is SGHVS, CDR2 FNYEAQ. The CDR3 totals 13 residues. The V end lost 8 bases, the J end lost 1 base, and 11 bases lay between the germline ends. CDR3 coding DNA: TGTGCCAGCTCCCGGCTCGCGAACACTGAAGCTTTCTTT. It yields the protein CASSRLANTEAFF.

The chain joins TRBV4-1 to TRBJ2-5; a weak D match, TRBD1 (6 bases). The CDR3 runs to 15 residues. Trimming removed 1 base from V and 2 bases from J, with 11 bases in between. The germline V gene has CDR1 MGHRA and CDR2 YSYEKL. The CDR3 is CASSQGTELQETQYF. As DNA, the CDR3 is TGCGCCAGCAGCCAAGGGACAGAATTACAAGAGACCCAGTACTTC.

This CDR3 reads CAWSVQAPGELFF. DNA of the CDR3: TGTGCCTGGAGTGTACAGGCACCCGGGGAGCTGTTTTTT. V and J are TRBV30 and TRBJ2-2; maybe TRBD1 (5 bases). V was clipped by 0 bases and J by 6 bases, with 8 bases between them. Germline lookup yields CDR1 GTSNPN and CDR2 SVGIG (reference sequence). The CDR3 extends over 13 amino acids.

This chain connects TRBV28 to TRBJ2-7; 12 positions match TRBD2. Looked up from germline, CDR1 is MDHEN and CDR2 is SYDVKM. There are 16 residues in the CDR3. J gave up 7 bases and V 4 bases, and 11 bases lay outside the gene matches. Here the CDR3 reads CASSSSLAGGPGEQYF. DNA of the CDR3: TGTGCCAGCAGTTCCTCCCTAGCGGGGGGGCCTGGGGAGCAGTACTTC. Based on the CDR3 plus reference TRBV28 and TRBJ2-7, the full variable domain is DVKVTQSSRYLVKRTGEKVFLECVQDMDHENMFWYRQDPGLGLRLIYFSYDVKMKEKGDIPEGYSVSREKKERFSLILESASTNQTSMYLCASSSSLAGGPGEQYFGPGTRLTVT.

The rearrangement joins TRBV6-1 to TRBJ1-1; D not resolved. Trimming removed 8 bases at V and 1 base at J, with 11 bases between. CDR1 MNHNS and CDR2 SASEGT come from the germline V gene. This CDR3 has 13 residues. The CDR3, as DNA: TGTGCCAGCCGCCGGACGTGGAACACTGAAGCTTTCTTT. Its translation is CASRRTWNTEAFF.